These 24 T cell receptor beta chains were sequenced from one sample in a study of CD8+CD57+ T cells in acquired aplastic anemia. Genomic DNA, serving as template, underwent TCR beta VDJ and CDR3 profiling. TCRdb passed the reads through MiXCR, listing each CDR3 protein once. The sample consists of 62,000 or so distinct CDR3 sequences, 45% to 55% of them appearing once. Sequencing input: sorted CD4+, CD8+, or CD8+CD57+ T cells (not recorded which) from PBMCs. Source of these receptors: a human donor in good health, serving as a control.

V is TRBV29-1 and J is TRBJ2-1; D might be TRBD2 (7 bases). The CDR3 covers 12 residues. From germline, CDR1 is SQVTM and CDR2 ANQGSEA. V shed 5 bases and J shed 7 bases, with 12 bases lying between them. CDR3 in DNA: TGCAGCGTTCGAGGGGGGGTGAATGAGCAGTTCTTC. Translated: CSVRGGVNEQFF.

This clonotype came up many times. The chain employs TRBV7-2 and TRBJ2-5, with D hard to call. CDR1 is SGHTA and CDR2 is FQGNSA in the germline V gene. V shed 5 bases and J shed 2 bases, with 12 bases lying between them. The CDR3 loop spans 14 amino acids. The CDR3 coding sequence is TGTGCCAGCAGCCTCCGGACCTGGCAAGAGACCCAGTACTTC. Protein: CASSLRTWQETQYF. Drawing the rest from reference TRBV7-2 and TRBJ2-5, the complete variable domain is GAGVSQSPSNKVTEKGKDVELRCDPISGHTALYWYRQSLGQGLEFLIYFQGNSAPDKSGLPSDRFSAERTGGSVSTLTIQRTQQEDSAVYLCASSLRTWQETQYFGPGTRLLVL.

CDR3 coding DNA: TGTGCCAGCAGTGCACAAATCAGGGGGGAAAAACTGTTTTTT. Its protein product is CASSAQIRGEKLFF. V is TRBV7-8 and J is TRBJ1-4; 7 nucleotides line up with TRBD1. The length of the CDR3 is 14 residues. Losses at the gene ends were 6 bases for V and 8 bases for J; bases not matched to a gene: 9. CDR1 is SGHVS, CDR2 FQNEAQ, per germline.

This chain connects TRBV7-9 to TRBJ2-3; D gene uncertain. Trimming took 4 bases from V and 2 from J, leaving 7 bases between them. There are 13 residues in the CDR3. Germline CDR1 SEHNR, CDR2 FQNEAQ (reference sequence). The CDR3 protein is CASSYRVTDTQYF. The CDR3 DNA is TGTGCCAGCAGCTACCGGGTCACAGATACGCAGTATTTT.

This clonotype was recorded at least ten times. The V call is TRBV10-3, the J call TRBJ1-1; no clear D gene. V lost 5 bases to trimming and J lost 0 bases, with 10 bases between them. This CDR3 is built from 14 residues. Germline V gene sequence: CDR1 ENHRY, CDR2 SYGVKD. The DNA of the CDR3 is TGTGCCATCAGTCCTGACGGGTTGAACACTGAAGCTTTCTTT. Its protein product is CAISPDGLNTEAFF.

The chain couples TRBV19 to TRBJ2-1, with 9 positions matching TRBD1. CDR1 is LNHDA, CDR2 SQIVND, per germline (reference sequence). The ends lost 1 base at V and 3 bases at J; junction bases unmatched: 1. The CDR3 extends over 15 amino acids. The CDR3, as DNA: TGTGCCAGTAGTATAGTGGGACAGGGCTACAATGAGCAGTTCTTC. Translation gives CASSIVGQGYNEQFF.

V is TRBV19 and J is TRBJ1-5, with 7 bases lining up with TRBD1. Germline CDR1 LNHDA, CDR2 SQIVND (reference sequence). V shed 5 bases and J 7 bases; nucleotides not matched to a gene: 5. CDR3 size: 13 residues. CDR3 sequence (DNA): TGTGCCAGTAGTCTCCTACAGGGGCAGCCCCAGCATTTT. Its protein is CASSLLQGQPQHF.

This clonotype was counted ten times or more. The chain carries TRBV30 and TRBJ2-1; 8 bases agree with TRBD1. J lost 3 bases, V lost 4 bases, and 5 bases had no gene match. Germline CDR1 is GTSNPN and CDR2 is SVGIG (reference sequence). The CDR3 spans 14 residues. CDR3 in amino acids: CAWTPGQDYNEQFF. The CDR3 coding sequence is TGTGCCTGGACTCCGGGACAGGACTACAATGAGCAGTTCTTC. Supplemented by reference TRBV30 and TRBJ2-1, the full variable domain reads SQTIHQWPATLVQPVGSPLSLECTVEGTSNPNLYWYRQAAGRGLQLLFYSVGIGQISSEVPQNLSASRPQDRQFILSSKKLLLSDSGFYLCAWTPGQDYNEQFFGPGTRLTVL.

This clonotype is labeled as medium-sized. The chain employs TRBV15 and TRBJ2-1; D possibly corresponds to TRBD2 (6 bases). Trimming took off 0 bases at V and 4 bases at J, with 10 bases between the two ends. The CDR3 loop spans 15 amino acids. In germline, CDR1 is LNHNV, CDR2 YYDKDF (reference sequence). The CDR3 DNA is TGTGCCACCAGCAGAGACGGGAGCGGGTACAATGAGCAGTTCTTC. This sequence encodes CATSRDGSGYNEQFF.

In regard to this clonotype: At one boundary the junction diverges from the germline segment, which might be a read error. V and J are TRBV2 and TRBJ2-1, with D unclear. Looked up from germline, CDR1 is SNHLY and CDR2 is FYNNEI. The CDR3 has 12 amino acids. The CDR3 loop reads CASREDVDEQFF. DNA of the CDR3: TGTGCCAGCAGGGAAGATGTCGATGAGCAGTTCTTC.

The chain links TRBV20-1 to TRBJ1-6; D unclear. CDR1 DFQATT and CDR2 SNEGSKA come from the germline V gene (reference sequence). The CDR3 totals 12 residues. Trimming took off 3 bases at V and 19 bases at J, with 19 bases between the two ends. The CDR3 loop is CSASSVQRAEHF. DNA for the CDR3: TGCAGTGCTAGCTCAGTGCAGCGGGCGGAACACTTT.

This chain connects TRBV20-1 to TRBJ2-5; 9 bases agree with TRBD2. The germline CDR1 and CDR2 sequences are DFQATT and SNEGSKA (reference sequence). The CDR3 sequence is 17 residues long. Trimming cost V 5 bases and J 1 base; bases outside gene matches: 14. The CDR3 coding sequence is TGCAGTGCTCGCTCCTTGACTAGCGGACGCGTCCAAGAGACCCAGTACTTC. Translating it yields CSARSLTSGRVQETQYF.

This clonotype was recorded once. The chain joins TRBV19 to TRBJ1-1, with D unclear. Germline-derived CDR1 and CDR2 are LNHDA and SQIVND (reference sequence). Trimming removed 6 bases at V and 4 bases at J, with 12 bases between. This CDR3 spans 13 amino acids. The CDR3 DNA reads as TGTGCCAGTAGCCCTTGGGATGGCACTGAAGCTTTCTTT. It codes for CASSPWDGTEAFF.

In this sample, this clonotype turned up many times. J is TRBJ2-3 and V is TRBV27; 8 bases line up with TRBD2. CDR1 and CDR2 (germline): MNHEY, SMNVEV (reference sequence). Trimming cost V 4 bases and J 4 bases; bases outside gene matches: 1. This CDR3 is built from 13 residues. The CDR3 nucleotides are TGTGCCAGCAGTTACGGGAGGGCAGATACGCAGTATTTT. Translated, it gives CASSYGRADTQYF.

This clonotype was counted at least ten times. Here the CDR3 DNA reads TGTGCCAGCAGTCACTTAGGGACTTCAGAAAAACTGTTTTTT. This gives the protein CASSHLGTSEKLFF. The chain is built from TRBV11-2 and TRBJ1-4; possibly TRBD1 for D (5 bases). The germline V and J ends were trimmed by 6 bases and 8 bases, with 16 bases remaining between them. Germline V gene data show CDR1 as SGHAT and CDR2 as FQNNGV. This CDR3 is 14 amino acids long.

This rearrangement joins TRBV19 to TRBJ2-7, with D possibly called TRBD1 or TRBD2 (5 bases each). V lost 9 bases and J 0 bases, leaving 12 bases between the germline ends. Per germline, CDR1 LNHDA and CDR2 SQIVND (reference sequence). This CDR3 contains 13 residues. The chain's CDR3 is CARLQDFSYEQYV. In DNA, the CDR3 is TGTGCCAGACTACAGGACTTCTCCTACGAGCAGTACGTC.

About this clonotype: Germline and junction disagree at one end, which may indicate a read error. The rearrangement uses TRBV2 and TRBJ1-2; possibly TRBD1 for D (5 bases). The CDR3 is 13 amino acids. Germline assignment: CDR1 SNHLY and CDR2 FYNNEI. The CDR3 nucleotides are TGTGCCAGCAGAGAAGAGGGACGTAAAGGCTACACCTTC. Translation: CASREEGRKGYTF.

This clonotype came up a few times. The chain uses TRBV10-1 and TRBJ2-7, with D perhaps matching TRBD1 (6 bases). Between the trimmed V and J ends, which lost 3 bases and 2 bases, there was a span of 14 bases. The CDR3 sequence is 15 residues long. Germline assignment: CDR1 WNHNN and CDR2 SYGVQD (reference sequence). The CDR3 nucleotides are TGCGCCAGCAGTGAAACAGGGACATCGACCTACGAGCAGTACTTC. It is translated as CASSETGTSTYEQYF.

The genes are TRBV7-6 and TRBJ1-3; D perhaps matches TRBD1 (5 bases). CDR3 length equals 16 residues. V lost 0 bases, J lost 0 bases, and 9 bases lay in between. Germline CDR1 is SGHVS and CDR2 is FNYEAQ. The DNA of the CDR3 is TGTGCCAGCAGCTTAGCAGGGACGAGCTCTGGAAACACCATATATTTT. Translation gives CASSLAGTSSGNTIYF. The whole variable domain, remainder taken from reference TRBV7-6 and TRBJ1-3, is GAGVSQSPRYKVTKRGQDVALRCDPISGHVSLYWYRQALGQGPEFLTYFNYEAQQDKSGLPNDRFSAERPEGSISTLTIQRTEQRDSAMYRCASSLAGTSSGNTIYFGEGSWLTVV.

As to this clonotype: A much more abundant neighbour one base away suggests this may be a read error. The chain links TRBV5-4 to TRBJ2-1, with 8 bases lining up with TRBD1. The CDR3 length is 16 residues. The V gene's germline CDR1 is SGHNT and CDR2 YYREEE (reference sequence). The CDR3 region has the DNA TGTGCCAGCAGCTTCCAGGGGGCCACAACATACAGTGAGCAGTTCTTC. Translating gives CASSFQGATTYSEQFF.

This chain uses TRBV7-2 with TRBJ1-2, with unresolved D. The V and J ends lost 5 bases and 7 bases respectively, with 11 bases between them. The germline V gene has CDR1 SGHTA and CDR2 FQGNSA. This CDR3 comprises 12 residues. The CDR3 nucleotides are TGTGCCAGCAGCCCCAGGTCGTCTGGCTACACCTTC. Residues: CASSPRSSGYTF.

The chain links TRBV15 to TRBJ1-5; D might be TRBD1 (6 bases). V lost 3 bases to trimming and J lost 2 bases, with 11 bases between them. Germline CDR1 LNHNV, CDR2 YYDKDF (reference sequence). CDR3 length equals 15 residues. The CDR3: CATSRTGLGNQPQHF. The DNA of the CDR3 is TGTGCCACCAGCAGGACAGGTTTGGGCAATCAGCCCCAGCATTTT.

The chain joins TRBV2 to TRBJ1-1; D call uncertain. The germline V and J ends were trimmed by 6 bases and 2 bases, with 7 bases remaining between them. Per germline, CDR1 SNHLY and CDR2 FYNNEI. The CDR3 length is 12 residues. The chain's CDR3 is CASRYSNTEAFF. CDR3 nucleotides: TGTGCCAGCAGATACAGTAACACTGAAGCTTTCTTT. Together with reference TRBV2 and TRBJ1-1, the CDR3 gives the full variable domain: EPEVTQTPSHQVTQMGQEVILRCVPISNHLYFYWYRQILGQKVEFLVSFYNNEISEKSEIFDDQFSVERPDGSNFTLKIRSTKLEDSAMYFCASRYSNTEAFFGQGTRLTVV.

This clonotype was recorded at least ten times. The CDR3 protein is CASRGSTGGYYEQYF. In DNA, the CDR3 is TGTGCCAGCAGGGGCTCGACAGGGGGCTACTACGAGCAGTACTTC. The rearrangement links TRBV7-9 to TRBJ2-7; 10 bases agree with TRBD1. CDR1 and CDR2 (germline): SEHNR, FQNEAQ (reference sequence). Unmatched junction bases numbered 8, after V lost 6 bases and J lost 3 bases. The CDR3 spans 15 residues.